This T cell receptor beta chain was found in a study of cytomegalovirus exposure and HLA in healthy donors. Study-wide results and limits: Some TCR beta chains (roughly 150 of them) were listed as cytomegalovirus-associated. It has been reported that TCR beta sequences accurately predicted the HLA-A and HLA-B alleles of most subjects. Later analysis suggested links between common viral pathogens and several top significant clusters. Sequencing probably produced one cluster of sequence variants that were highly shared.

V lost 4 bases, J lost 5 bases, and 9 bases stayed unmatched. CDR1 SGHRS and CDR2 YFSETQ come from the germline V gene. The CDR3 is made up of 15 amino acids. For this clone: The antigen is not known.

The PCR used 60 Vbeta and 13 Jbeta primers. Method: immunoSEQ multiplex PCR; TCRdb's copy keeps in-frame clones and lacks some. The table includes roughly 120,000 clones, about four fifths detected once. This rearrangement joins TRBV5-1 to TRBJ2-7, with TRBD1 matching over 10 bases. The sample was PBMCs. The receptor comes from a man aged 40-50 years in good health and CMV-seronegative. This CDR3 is CASSLTGTGDHEQYF. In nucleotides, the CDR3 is TGCGCCAGCAGCCTTACCGGGACAGGGGACCACGAGCAGTACTTC. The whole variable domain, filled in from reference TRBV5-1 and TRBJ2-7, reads KAGVTQTPRYLIKTRGQQVTLSCSPISGHRSVSWYQQTPGQGLQFLFEYFSETQRNKGNFPGRFSGRQFSNSRSEMNVSTLELGDSALYLCASSLTGTGDHEQYFGPGTRLTVT.